The 30 T cell receptor beta chains below come from one sample, sequenced in a study of molecular identifiers for immune sequencing clone quantification. TCRdb ran MiXCR on the PCR reads and lists one entry per CDR3 protein. The sample includes about 510,000 distinct CDR3 sequences, around a fifth seen only once; the top ten take 0.65% to 0.95%. Sequenced input: naive CD8+ T cells from blood, with Jurkat cell RNA spiked in. Described subset: FACS-sorted CD8+CD4-CCR7+CD45RA+ naive T cells. The receptors come from a human donor in good health. Some libraries in this study had Jurkat cell RNA spiked in.

This chain links TRBV20-1 with TRBJ2-3; maybe TRBD1 (5 bases). V lost 3 bases to trimming and J lost 5 bases, with 15 bases between them. Germline CDR1 reads DFQATT; CDR2 reads SNEGSKA (reference sequence). The CDR3 is made up of 14 amino acids. The CDR3 region is CSASPVVREDTQYF. CDR3 DNA sequence: TGCAGTGCTAGCCCAGTCGTCAGGGAAGATACGCAGTATTTT.

V is TRBV6-2 or TRBV6-3 and J is TRBJ2-7; 7 bases are a match to TRBD2. The CDR3 is made up of 15 amino acids. The V gene end was trimmed by 4 bases and the J gene end by 3 bases; junction bases not matched to a gene: 9. Germline values: CDR1 MNHEY, CDR2 SVGEGT. In nucleotides, the CDR3 is TGTGCCAGCAGTTCCGGCGCTAGCGGTTACTACGAGCAGTACTTC. This gives the protein CASSSGASGYYEQYF.

As for this clonotype: This may come from a read error, since a much larger clone is one base off. The conserved phenylalanine or tryptophan is not found at the CDR3 terminus, so this likely reflects a read error. The chain uses TRBV2 and TRBJ2-7; D might be TRBD1 (6 bases). In germline, CDR1 is SNHLY, CDR2 FYNNEI. CDR3 size: 16 residues. The V end lost 6 bases, the J end lost 2 bases, and 20 bases lay between the germline ends. CDR3 DNA sequence: TGTGCCAGCAGGGGGGTCTCGGGACATAACCCCTACGAGCAGTACCTC. It specifies CASRGVSGHNPYEQYL.

This clonotype was seen many times. The chain is built from TRBV5-1 and TRBJ2-3; D may be TRBD2 (5 bases). The CDR3 has 15 amino acids. Trimming removed 4 bases at V and 0 bases at J, with 12 bases between. CDR1 SGHRS and CDR2 YFSETQ come from the germline V gene. This CDR3 reads CASSGRGASTDTQYF. The DNA of the CDR3 is TGCGCCAGCAGCGGGAGAGGAGCTAGCACAGATACGCAGTATTTT.

This clonotype has ten or more counts. The chain couples TRBV2 to TRBJ2-1, with no clear D. Deletions cut 11 bases from V and 4 bases from J, with 15 bases between. CDR1 is SNHLY and CDR2 is FYNNEI in the germline V gene. CDR3 length: 13 residues. CDR3 sequence: CALKAATYNEQFF. In DNA, the CDR3 is TGTGCCCTAAAAGCAGCTACATACAATGAGCAGTTCTTC.

This clonotype has at least ten counts. This chain joins TRBV20-1 and TRBJ1-5; D perhaps matches TRBD1 (5 bases). The CDR3 runs 18 residues. The V gene's germline CDR1 is DFQATT and CDR2 SNEGSKA (reference sequence). Trimming removed 2 bases from V and 1 base from J, with 21 bases in between. The CDR3 here is CSARPTVPGLLSNQPQHF. CDR3 DNA sequence: TGCAGTGCTAGACCGACAGTACCGGGACTCCTGAGCAATCAGCCCCAGCATTTT.

This clonotype occurred many times. The chain combines TRBV19 with TRBJ2-1; possibly TRBD1 for D (7 bases). Germline CDR1 is LNHDA and CDR2 is SQIVND (reference sequence). CDR3 length equals 13 residues. V was shortened by 5 bases and J by 15 bases, with 20 bases between the two germline ends. This CDR3 is CASSPGGLPPVFF. As DNA, the CDR3 is TGTGCCAGTAGTCCAGGGGGGCTTCCCCCCGTGTTCTTC.

In its sample, this clonotype was seen many times. The chain couples TRBV28 to TRBJ2-5; tentatively, D is TRBD1 (5 bases). CDR1 and CDR2 (germline): MDHEN, SYDVKM. Trimming took 4 bases from V and 9 from J, leaving 12 bases between them. This CDR3 spans 12 amino acids. The CDR3 region has the DNA TGTGCCAGCAGTTCAAACTTAGGGGCCCAGTACTTC. Translation gives CASSSNLGAQYF. The whole variable domain, filled in from reference TRBV28 and TRBJ2-5, reads DVKVTQSSRYLVKRTGEKVFLECVQDMDHENMFWYRQDPGLGLRLIYFSYDVKMKEKGDIPEGYSVSREKKERFSLILESASTNQTSMYLCASSSNLGAQYFGPGTRLLVL.

The V and J genes are TRBV12-3 or TRBV12-4 and TRBJ1-2; a possible D gene is TRBD1 (6 bases). This CDR3 contains 15 residues. V was cut by 5 bases and J by 4 bases, with 17 bases left in between. For the CDR3, the DNA is TGTGCCAGCAGTGCCTACAGGGCCTCTGGCTATGGCTACACCTTC. Translation: CASSAYRASGYGYTF.

With regard to this clonotype: A much larger clone is a single base away; this may be a read error. This chain uses TRBV4-1 with TRBJ2-6; tentatively, D is TRBD1 (5 bases). Germline assignment: CDR1 MGHRA and CDR2 YSYEKL. The CDR3 is 18 amino acids. CDR3 coding DNA: TGCGCCAGCAGCCAAGTTCAGGGATTAATCTCTGGGGCCAACGCCCTGACTTTC. Translating it yields CASSQVQGLISGANALTF.

This clonotype was recorded at least ten times. This chain links TRBV14 with TRBJ1-1, with D unclear. The CDR3 contains 16 residues. Germline V lookup: CDR1 SGHDN, CDR2 FVKESK. With 1 base removed from V and 3 bases from J, the gap between germline ends came to 15 bases. The CDR3 region is CASSQGVGVADTEAFF. The CDR3 DNA is TGTGCCAGCAGCCAAGGGGTTGGGGTTGCGGACACTGAAGCTTTCTTT.

The V and J genes are TRBV5-6 and TRBJ2-5; 8 nucleotides line up with TRBD2. This CDR3 comprises 14 residues. V lost 2 bases and J lost 4; bases outside the gene matches: 4. Germline V gene sequence: CDR1 SGHDT, CDR2 YYEEEE. This CDR3 reads CASSFPTSGETQYF. For the CDR3, the DNA is TGTGCCAGCAGCTTCCCCACTAGCGGAGAGACCCAGTACTTC.

V is TRBV4-3 and J is TRBJ2-2; 8 positions agree with TRBD1. Germline V gene sequence: CDR1 LGHNA, CDR2 YSLEER. CDR3 length: 16 amino acids. Trimming cost V 3 bases and J 0 bases; bases outside gene matches: 3. CDR3 nucleotides: TGCGCCAGCAGCCAGGACAGGGCCTCGAACACCGGGGAGCTGTTTTTT. As protein: CASSQDRASNTGELFF.

This clonotype showed up just a few times. At one end, the junction sequence differs from germline, possibly due to a read error. V is TRBV14 and J is TRBJ2-4; no definite D call. The length of the CDR3 is 13 residues. Germline V lookup: CDR1 SGHDN, CDR2 FVKESK. CDR3 nucleotides: TGTGCCCGCAGCCACTTGGCCGATATGATTCAGTACTTC. Protein product: CARSHLADMIQYF.

CDR3 protein: CASSLPQGYREQYF. In nucleotides, the CDR3 is TGTGCCAGCAGCTTACCACAGGGTTATCGCGAGCAGTACTTC. The chain has TRBV11-1 and TRBJ2-7; maybe TRBD1 (6 bases). Germline lookup yields CDR1 SGHAT and CDR2 FQDESV (reference sequence). V dropped 2 bases and J dropped 6 bases, with 14 bases sitting between them. CDR3 length equals 14 residues.

This clonotype turned up a few times. This rearrangement joins TRBV29-1 to TRBJ1-3; D not certain. Deletions cut 0 bases from V and 4 bases from J, with 10 bases between. Germline CDR1 reads SQVTM; CDR2 reads ANQGSEA. The CDR3 totals 14 residues. CDR3 amino acids: CSVEEGFGGNTIYF. CDR3 nucleotides: TGCAGCGTTGAAGAAGGCTTTGGCGGAAACACCATATATTTT.

The sample holds a few counts of this clonotype. CDR3 amino acids: CSARDSGTGANEQFF. The DNA for the CDR3 is TGCAGTGCTAGAGATAGCGGGACAGGGGCAAATGAGCAGTTCTTC. The gene calls are TRBV20-1 and TRBJ2-1; TRBD1 agrees at 10 bases. V was clipped by 0 bases and J by 7 bases; unmatched bases: 6. CDR1 and CDR2 from the germline V gene are DFQATT and SNEGSKA (reference sequence). The CDR3 is 15 residues long.

For this clonotype: This may arise from a read error, as a much more abundant clone is one base away. The CDR3 reads CASNTDRPQHF. The DNA for the CDR3 is TGTGCCAGTAACACAGATCGGCCCCAGCATTTT. The chain uses TRBV2 and TRBJ1-5; no clear D gene. Germline assignment: CDR1 SNHLY and CDR2 FYNNEI. V was pared by 9 bases and J by 9 bases, with 12 bases between. This CDR3 is built from 11 residues.

This clonotype was seen only a few times. This chain joins TRBV7-6 and TRBJ1-1; TRBD1 might be the D (5 bases). Germline V gene sequence: CDR1 SGHVS, CDR2 FNYEAQ. The CDR3 runs to 15 residues. V was pared by 5 bases and J by 4 bases, with 17 bases between. Here the CDR3 reads CASSPGPRGGTEAFF. The CDR3 bases are TGTGCCAGCAGCCCCGGGCCTCGGGGCGGCACTGAAGCTTTCTTT.

This clonotype showed up many times. V is TRBV2 and J is TRBJ2-5; 7 nucleotides match TRBD1. In germline, CDR1 is SNHLY, CDR2 FYNNEI. The CDR3 extends over 15 amino acids. V gave up 6 bases and J gave up 2 bases; unmatched junction bases: 9. CDR3 residues: CASRNTGQIQETQYF. DNA for the CDR3: TGTGCCAGCAGAAACACGGGACAGATACAAGAGACCCAGTACTTC. The full variable domain, with the rest looked up from reference TRBV2 and TRBJ2-5, is EPEVTQTPSHQVTQMGQEVILRCVPISNHLYFYWYRQILGQKVEFLVSFYNNEISEKSEIFDDQFSVERPDGSNFTLKIRSTKLEDSAMYFCASRNTGQIQETQYFGPGTRLLVL.

Turning to this clonotype: This may stem from a read error, because a much larger clone lies one nucleotide away. No conserved phenylalanine or tryptophan ends this CDR3, so it is likely a read error. The rearrangement links TRBV6-5 to TRBJ2-7, with no clear D. The V gene lost 5 bases and the J gene lost 7 bases, with 12 bases spanning the gap. Germline values: CDR1 MNHEY, CDR2 SVGAGI. This CDR3 spans 12 amino acids. The CDR3 bases are TGTGCCAGCAGTCCCCCCTCCCTGGAGCAGTACTCC. The encoded protein is CASSPPSLEQYS.

A remark on this clonotype: A much larger clone differs from this one at a single base, so this may be a read error. The conserved phenylalanine or tryptophan normally closing the CDR3 is absent here, so this likely arose from a read error. The chain links TRBV27 to TRBJ2-7; D is unresolved. The CDR3 contains 13 residues. Germline CDR1 MNHEY, CDR2 SMNVEV (reference sequence). V lost 5 bases to trimming and J lost 6 bases, with 14 bases between them. The CDR3 region has the DNA TGTGCCAGCAGTCCATTGACGATTGGCGAGCAGTACCTC. Encoded protein: CASSPLTIGEQYL.

This clonotype has just one count. At one of its ends the junction is not consistent with the germline gene, which may arise from a read error. This chain joins TRBV5-1 and TRBJ1-1; D unclear. The CDR3 has 14 residues. CDR1 and CDR2 (germline): SGHRS, YFSETQ. CDR3: CASSLAGLNAEAFF. CDR3 nucleotide sequence: TGCGCCAGCAGCTTGGCCGGGCTGAACGCTGAAGCTTTCTTT.

This clonotype appeared many times. This chain links TRBV27 with TRBJ2-3, with a tentative D call TRBD2 (5 bases). V dropped 3 bases and J dropped 0 bases, with 10 bases sitting between them. The CDR3 extends over 15 amino acids. The germline V gene has CDR1 MNHEY and CDR2 SMNVEV (reference sequence). This CDR3 reads CASSLGVQSTDTQYF. CDR3 bases: TGTGCCAGCAGTTTGGGAGTTCAGAGCACAGATACGCAGTATTTT.

This clonotype was observed a handful of times. V and J are TRBV4-1 and TRBJ1-2; D ambiguous. The CDR3 runs 15 residues. The germline V and J ends were trimmed by 3 bases and 7 bases, with 18 bases remaining between them. Per the germline V gene, CDR1 is MGHRA and CDR2 is YSYEKL. The CDR3 loop is CASSHADVDGRGYTF. The CDR3 DNA reads as TGCGCCAGCAGCCATGCCGATGTCGACGGGCGTGGCTACACCTTC.

This clonotype appeared many times. This chain links TRBV5-1 with TRBJ2-7; D is undetermined. Deletions cut 1 base from V and 4 bases from J, with 9 bases between. The CDR3 extends over 13 amino acids. Per the germline V gene, CDR1 is SGHRS and CDR2 is YFSETQ. CDR3 protein: CASSLNRAYEQYF. Written as DNA, the CDR3 is TGCGCCAGCAGCTTGAATCGGGCTTACGAGCAGTACTTC.

V gene TRBV4-3 combines with J gene TRBJ2-7; TRBD1 matches at 7 bases. The CDR3 spans 15 residues. With V trimmed by 4 bases and J by 2 bases, 8 bases remained unmatched. In germline, CDR1 is LGHNA, CDR2 YSLEER. CDR3 DNA: TGCGCCAGCAGCCGAAACCGGGACAGCACCTACGAGCAGTACTTC. Its translation is CASSRNRDSTYEQYF.

V usage is TRBV6-1 and J usage is TRBJ1-5; D is ambiguous. Germline V CDR1 and CDR2: MNHNS, SASEGT. Trimming took off 6 bases at V and 0 bases at J, with 12 bases between the two ends. The CDR3 has 15 residues. CDR3 DNA: TGTGCCAGCAGAGGATTCGGAAGTAGCAATCAGCCCCAGCATTTT. Amino acid sequence: CASRGFGSSNQPQHF.

On this clonotype itself: A much larger clonotype is one base distant, so this may be a read error. The chain joins TRBV7-2 to TRBJ1-2, with D maybe TRBD1 (5 bases). The CDR3 loop spans 13 amino acids. The V gene lost 6 bases and the J gene lost 6 bases, with 14 bases spanning the gap. The germline V gene has CDR1 SGHTA and CDR2 FQGNSA. The CDR3 DNA is TGTGCCAGCAGTTCAACAGGACGCCATGGCTACACCTTC. It is translated as CASSSTGRHGYTF.

The gene calls are TRBV20-1 and TRBJ2-2; TRBD1 aligns across 8 bases. The V gene end was trimmed by 0 bases and the J gene end by 10 bases; junction bases not matched to a gene: 16. This CDR3 is 17 amino acids long. Germline V CDR1 and CDR2: DFQATT, SNEGSKA (reference sequence). The CDR3 protein is CSARDIPRQGSAVELFF. CDR3 sequence (DNA): TGCAGTGCTAGAGATATTCCGAGACAGGGGTCCGCCGTGGAGCTGTTTTTT.